This passage covers 16 T cell receptor beta chains from one sample sequenced in a study of OX40 agonist ivuxolimab in advanced cancers. The receptor library was made with the immunoSEQ multiplex PCR assay. The immuneACCESS repertoire file appears here via TCRdb, limited to in-frame rearrangements. These files lack a portion of the clones; in checked studies, under half of the deficit traces to unresolved V genes, and the cause of the others is not known. A total of tens of thousands of clones appear in this sample, about nine tenths of them only once. Less than 9.5% of the sample comes from the top ten. This specimen was CD4+ or CD8+ T cells sorted from blood, taken in a trial of the OX40 agonist ivuxolimab. Receptors originate from an adult with an advanced solid tumor such as melanoma, head and neck, liver or kidney cancer.

The rearrangement uses TRBV18 and TRBJ1-1; D is unclear. This CDR3 has 14 amino acids. V dropped 2 bases and J dropped 2 bases, with 9 bases sitting between them. CDR1 and CDR2 from the germline V gene are KGHSH and LQKENI. CDR3 coding DNA: TGTGCCAGCTCACCAAGAACAGACAACACTGAAGCTTTCTTT. Protein: CASSPRTDNTEAFF.

This clone was seen a handful of times. The CDR3 nucleotides are TGTGCCAGCAGTACTGACAGCTCTGGAAACACCATATATTTT. Encoded protein: CASSTDSSGNTIYF. This chain joins TRBV6-6 and TRBJ1-3, with D perhaps TRBD1 (5 bases). Trimming took 5 bases from V and 0 from J, leaving 8 bases between them. The CDR3 length is 14 residues. CDR1 and CDR2 (germline): MNHNY, SVGAGI (reference sequence).

The chain joins TRBV7-9 to TRBJ2-5; possibly TRBD1 for D (5 bases). With 5 bases removed from V and 7 bases from J, the gap between germline ends came to 17 bases. CDR1 is SEHNR, CDR2 FQNEAQ, per germline (reference sequence). The CDR3 sequence is 14 residues long. CDR3 in amino acids: CASSQTDPQGTQYF. The CDR3 DNA is TGTGCCAGCAGCCAAACGGACCCCCAGGGGACCCAGTACTTC.

The rearrangement joins TRBV5-1 to TRBJ1-2; D may be TRBD1 (6 bases). CDR1 and CDR2 from the germline V gene are SGHRS and YFSETQ. Between the trimmed V and J ends, which lost 4 bases and 8 bases, there was a span of 15 bases. The CDR3 is 13 amino acids. The CDR3, as DNA: TGCGCCAGCAGCGCCAACAGGGTCGGAGGCTACACCTTC. It encodes CASSANRVGGYTF.

The chain uses TRBV6-1 and TRBJ2-7; tentatively, D is TRBD2 (6 bases). Trimming left V 4 bases short and J 1 base short, with 11 bases between. This CDR3 is 14 amino acids long. In germline, CDR1 is MNHNS, CDR2 SASEGT. The CDR3 here is CASSGQGGSYEQYF. CDR3 DNA: TGTGCCAGCAGTGGGCAGGGAGGTTCCTACGAGCAGTACTTC.

The genes are TRBV5-1 and TRBJ2-5; no reliable D call. The germline V and J ends were trimmed by 0 bases and 3 bases, with 9 bases remaining between them. Germline CDR1 is SGHRS and CDR2 is YFSETQ. The CDR3 contains 14 residues. The CDR3 sequence: CASSLAGSKETQYF. The DNA for the CDR3 is TGCGCCAGCAGCTTGGCGGGCAGCAAAGAGACCCAGTACTTC.

A word on this clone: Other DNA sequences within the sample encode an identical CDR3. This chain connects TRBV5-1 to TRBJ2-7; no firm D call. Germline V gene sequence: CDR1 SGHRS, CDR2 YFSETQ. The CDR3 length is 12 residues. Between the trimmed V and J ends, which lost 0 bases and 3 bases, there was a span of 4 bases. CDR3 protein: CASSLGGYEQYF. As DNA, the CDR3 is TGCGCCAGCAGCTTGGGGGGCTACGAGCAGTACTTC.

V usage is TRBV9 and J usage is TRBJ2-2, with 9 positions matching TRBD1. CDR3 length: 16 residues. The V gene end was trimmed by 0 bases and the J gene end by 2 bases; junction bases not matched to a gene: 2. Looked up from germline, CDR1 is SGDLS and CDR2 is YYNGEE. Here the CDR3 reads CASSVEGQGNTGELFF. The CDR3 DNA reads TGTGCCAGCAGCGTAGAGGGACAGGGAAACACCGGGGAGCTGTTTTTT.

As for this clone: Other DNA sequences of this sample code for an identical CDR3. This rearrangement joins TRBV9 to TRBJ1-1; D is uncertain. The length of the CDR3 is 13 residues. In germline, CDR1 is SGDLS, CDR2 YYNGEE. V was pared by 0 bases and J by 1 base, with 4 bases between. CDR3 in amino acids: CASSVGPNTEAFF. The CDR3 DNA follows: TGTGCCAGCAGCGTAGGACCGAACACTGAAGCTTTCTTT.

The genes are TRBV27 and TRBJ1-1, with 7 positions matching TRBD1. The CDR3 is made up of 13 amino acids. The germline V gene encodes CDR1 MNHEY and CDR2 SMNVEV (reference sequence). V trimming: 6 bases; J trimming: 6 bases; junction bases outside the gene matches: 7. The CDR3 bases are TGTGCCAGCAGAGGCACCGGGACAGCTGAAGCTTTCTTT. Encoded protein: CASRGTGTAEAFF.

The V call is TRBV5-6, the J call TRBJ1-6, with 8 positions matching TRBD1. There are 15 residues in the CDR3. Trimming took 4 bases from V and 10 from J; bases not matched to a gene: 10. In germline, CDR1 is SGHDT, CDR2 YYEEEE. The CDR3 loop is CASSVSRTGKSPLHF. The CDR3 bases are TGTGCCAGCAGCGTTTCCCGGACAGGGAAATCACCCCTCCACTTT.

The V call is TRBV11-2, the J call TRBJ2-7; 9 bases agree with TRBD1. There are 16 residues in the CDR3. The germline V gene has CDR1 SGHAT and CDR2 FQNNGV. The V segment lost 6 bases and the J segment 3 bases; nucleotides outside the gene matches: 12. The CDR3 loop is CASRPLWGQGIYEQYF. As DNA, the CDR3 is TGTGCCAGCAGGCCCCTTTGGGGACAGGGCATCTACGAGCAGTACTTC.

V is TRBV4-3 and J is TRBJ2-7, with 9 bases fitting TRBD1. The CDR3 contains 18 residues. The germline CDR1 and CDR2 sequences are LGHNA and YSLEER. After removal of 2 bases from V and 4 bases from J, the junction contained 15 bases not matched to a gene. The CDR3, as DNA: TGCGCCAGCAGCCAATTTCTCACCCCGGGACAGGGCCGGTACGAGCAGTACTTC. Protein product: CASSQFLTPGQGRYEQYF.

This clone turned up a few times. The genes are TRBV19 and TRBJ2-3; TRBD2 aligns across 12 bases. Germline values: CDR1 LNHDA, CDR2 SQIVND (reference sequence). The CDR3 has 16 residues. The J segment lost 4 bases and the V segment lost 2 bases, leaving 4 bases of the junction unmatched. The CDR3 sequence is CASSISASGRADTQYF. DNA for the CDR3: TGTGCCAGTAGTATATCAGCTAGCGGGAGGGCAGATACGCAGTATTTT. Supplemented by reference TRBV19 and TRBJ2-3, the full variable domain reads DGGITQSPKYLFRKEGQNVTLSCEQNLNHDAMYWYRQDPGQGLRLIYYSQIVNDFQKGDIAEGYSVSREKKESFPLTVTSAQKNPTAFYLCASSISASGRADTQYFGPGTRLTVL.

This chain joins TRBV10-1 and TRBJ2-3; D remains ambiguous. This CDR3 has 14 residues. Trimming took 2 bases from V and 8 from J, leaving 14 bases between them. Germline loops: CDR1 WNHNN, CDR2 SYGVQD (reference sequence). The CDR3: CASSEDIRRGTQYF. The DNA for the CDR3 is TGCGCCAGCAGTGAGGATATCAGGCGAGGTACGCAGTATTTT.

The V and J genes are TRBV11-3 and TRBJ2-1; TRBD2 aligns across 11 bases. There are 19 residues in the CDR3. Trimming removed 5 bases from V and 5 bases from J; junction bases left unmatched: 17. Looked up from germline, CDR1 is SGHNT and CDR2 is YENEEA. CDR3 in DNA: TGTGCCAGCAGCCGTAAGACAGGGCCAAGACTAGCGGGACACAATGAGCAGTTCTTC. The encoded protein is CASSRKTGPRLAGHNEQFF.